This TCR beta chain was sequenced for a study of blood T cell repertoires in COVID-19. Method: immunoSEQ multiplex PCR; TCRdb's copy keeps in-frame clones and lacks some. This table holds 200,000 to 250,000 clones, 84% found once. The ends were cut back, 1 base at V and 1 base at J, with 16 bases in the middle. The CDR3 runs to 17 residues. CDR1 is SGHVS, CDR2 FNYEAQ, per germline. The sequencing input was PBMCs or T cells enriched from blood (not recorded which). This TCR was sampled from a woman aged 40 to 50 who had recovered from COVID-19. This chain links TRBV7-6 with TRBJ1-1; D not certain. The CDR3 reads CASSLGGYSDTNTEAFF. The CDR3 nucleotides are TGTGCCAGCAGCTTAGGAGGGTATTCGGATACGAACACTGAAGCTTTCTTT.